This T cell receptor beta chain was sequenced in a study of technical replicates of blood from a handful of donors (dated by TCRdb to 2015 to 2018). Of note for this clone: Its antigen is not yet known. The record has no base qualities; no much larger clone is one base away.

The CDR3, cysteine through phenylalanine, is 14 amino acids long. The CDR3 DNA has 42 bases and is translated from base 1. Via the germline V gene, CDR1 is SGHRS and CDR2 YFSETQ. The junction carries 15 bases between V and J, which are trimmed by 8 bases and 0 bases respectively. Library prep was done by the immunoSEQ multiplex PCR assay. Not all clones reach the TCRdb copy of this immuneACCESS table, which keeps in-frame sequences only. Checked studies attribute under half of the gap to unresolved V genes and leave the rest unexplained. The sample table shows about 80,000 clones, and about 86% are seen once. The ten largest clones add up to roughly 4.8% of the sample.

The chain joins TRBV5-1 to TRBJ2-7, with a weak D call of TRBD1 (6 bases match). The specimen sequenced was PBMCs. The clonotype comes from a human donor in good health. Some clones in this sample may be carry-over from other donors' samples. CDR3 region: CARQQGDFSYEQYF. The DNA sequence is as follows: TGCGCCAGACAACAGGGAGATTTCTCCTACGAGCAGTACTTC. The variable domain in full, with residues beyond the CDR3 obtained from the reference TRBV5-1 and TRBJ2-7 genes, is KAGVTQTPRYLIKTRGQQVTLSCSPISGHRSVSWYQQTPGQGLQFLFEYFSETQRNKGNFPGRFSGRQFSNSRSEMNVSTLELGDSALYLCARQQGDFSYEQYFGPGTRLTVT.